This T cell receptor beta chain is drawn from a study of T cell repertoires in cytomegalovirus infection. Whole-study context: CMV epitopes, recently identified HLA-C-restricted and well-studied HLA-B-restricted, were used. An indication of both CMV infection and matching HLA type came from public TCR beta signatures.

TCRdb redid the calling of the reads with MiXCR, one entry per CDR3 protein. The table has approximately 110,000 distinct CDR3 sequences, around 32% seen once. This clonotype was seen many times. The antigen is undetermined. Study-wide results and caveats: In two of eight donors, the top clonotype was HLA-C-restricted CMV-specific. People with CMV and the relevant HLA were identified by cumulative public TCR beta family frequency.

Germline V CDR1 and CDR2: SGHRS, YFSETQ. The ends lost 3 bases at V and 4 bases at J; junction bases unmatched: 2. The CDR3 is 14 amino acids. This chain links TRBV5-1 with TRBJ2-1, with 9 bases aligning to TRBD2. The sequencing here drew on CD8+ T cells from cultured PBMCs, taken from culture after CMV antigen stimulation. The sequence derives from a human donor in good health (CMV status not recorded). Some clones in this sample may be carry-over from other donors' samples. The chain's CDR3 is CASSSSGAYNEQFF. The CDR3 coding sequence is TGCGCCAGCAGCTCTAGCGGGGCTTACAATGAGCAGTTCTTC.